This T cell receptor beta chain originates from a study of shared clonotypes between healthy human individuals. The assay was immunoSEQ multiplex PCR, and TCRdb's table has in-frame clones only and misses some. The sample yields some 1,400,000 clones, roughly 96% seen once. CDR1 and CDR2 (germline): SGHNT, YYREEE (reference sequence). The length of the CDR3 is 15 residues. The V gene lost 2 bases and the J gene lost 0 bases, with 9 bases spanning the gap. The receptor was derived from a man aged 30 to 45 in good health. The V call is TRBV5-4, the J call TRBJ2-1; no clear D. The sequenced material came from naive CD4+ T cells sorted from blood. Subset noted: CD45RA+ positively selected. CDR3 bases: TGTGCCAGCAGCTTTCGGAGAGCCTCCTACAATGAGCAGTTCTTC. Residues: CASSFRRASYNEQFF.